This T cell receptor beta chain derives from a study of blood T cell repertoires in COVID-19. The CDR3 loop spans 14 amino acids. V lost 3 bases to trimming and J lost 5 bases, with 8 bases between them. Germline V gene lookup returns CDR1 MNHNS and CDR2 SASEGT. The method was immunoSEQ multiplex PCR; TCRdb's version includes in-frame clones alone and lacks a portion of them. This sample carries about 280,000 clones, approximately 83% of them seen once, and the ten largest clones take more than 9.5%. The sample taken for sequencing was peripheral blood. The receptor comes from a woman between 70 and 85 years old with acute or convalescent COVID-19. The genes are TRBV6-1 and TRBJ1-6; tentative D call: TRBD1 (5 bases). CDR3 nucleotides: TGTGCCAGCAGTGAGGGGCCGAATAATTCACCCCTCCACTTT. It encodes CASSEGPNNSPLHF.